This T cell receptor beta chain was identified during a study of cytomegalovirus exposure and HLA in healthy donors. Study results and limitations: Sequence variants that were highly shared formed a cluster that was likely a sequencing artifact.

Germline V gene lookup returns CDR1 SEHNR and CDR2 FQNEAQ (reference sequence). Trimming at V came to 4 bases and at J to 6 bases, leaving 9 bases not matched to a gene. The CDR3 has 16 amino acids. With 60 Vbeta and 13 Jbeta primers, the PCR was carried out. Sequencing used immunoSEQ multiplex PCR; TCRdb keeps in-frame clones, though not all of them. The sample has around 150,000 clones, over 70% seen once. Details on this clone: What it binds is not known.

The chain links TRBV7-9 to TRBJ2-3, with TRBD1 matching 11 bases. The clonotype was recovered from a man between 25 and 39 years old in good health and CMV-seronegative. Specimen: PBMCs. CDR3 in amino acids: CASSSTPGQGVDTQYF. CDR3 in DNA: TGTGCCAGCAGCTCCACCCCGGGACAGGGGGTGGATACGCAGTATTTT.